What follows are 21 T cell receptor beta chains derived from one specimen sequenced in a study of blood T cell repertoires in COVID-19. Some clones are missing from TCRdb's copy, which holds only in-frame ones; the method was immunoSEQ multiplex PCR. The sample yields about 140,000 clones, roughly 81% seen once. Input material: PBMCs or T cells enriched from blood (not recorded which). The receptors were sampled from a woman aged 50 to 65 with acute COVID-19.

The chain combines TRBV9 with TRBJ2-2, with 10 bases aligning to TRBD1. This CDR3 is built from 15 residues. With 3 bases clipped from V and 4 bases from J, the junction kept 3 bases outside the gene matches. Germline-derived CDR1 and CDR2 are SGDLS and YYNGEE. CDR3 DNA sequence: TGTGCCAGCAGCGGTCGACAGGGGGCCACCGGGGAGCTGTTTTTT. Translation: CASSGRQGATGELFF.

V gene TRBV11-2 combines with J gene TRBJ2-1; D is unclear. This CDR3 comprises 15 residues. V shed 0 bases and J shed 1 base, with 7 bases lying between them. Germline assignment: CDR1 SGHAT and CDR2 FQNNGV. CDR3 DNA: TGTGCCAGCAGCTTAGAGGCACAGTCCTACAATGAGCAGTTCTTC. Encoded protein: CASSLEAQSYNEQFF.

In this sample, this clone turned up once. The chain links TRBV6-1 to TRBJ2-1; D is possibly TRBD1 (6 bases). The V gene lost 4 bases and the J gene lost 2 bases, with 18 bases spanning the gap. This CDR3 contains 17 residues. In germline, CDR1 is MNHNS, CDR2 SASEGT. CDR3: CASSVALPGTTYNEQFF. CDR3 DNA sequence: TGTGCCAGCAGTGTCGCTTTACCCGGGACAACCTACAATGAGCAGTTCTTC.

The CDR3 is CASSEPSRVRGTRRNEQFF. The CDR3 DNA follows: TGCGCCAGCAGTGAGCCATCCCGGGTCCGGGGGACTAGACGTAATGAGCAGTTCTTC. The chain employs TRBV10-1 and TRBJ2-1; TRBD2 agrees at 8 bases. The germline V gene has CDR1 WNHNN and CDR2 SYGVQD (reference sequence). Trimming took 2 bases from V and 7 from J; bases not matched to a gene: 19. The CDR3 is 19 residues long.

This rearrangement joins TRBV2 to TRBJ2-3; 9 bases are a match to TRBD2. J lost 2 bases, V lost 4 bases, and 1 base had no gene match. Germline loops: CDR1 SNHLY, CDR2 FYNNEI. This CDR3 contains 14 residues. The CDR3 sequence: CASSGTSDTDTQYF. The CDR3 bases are TGTGCCAGCAGTGGGACTAGCGACACAGATACGCAGTATTTT.

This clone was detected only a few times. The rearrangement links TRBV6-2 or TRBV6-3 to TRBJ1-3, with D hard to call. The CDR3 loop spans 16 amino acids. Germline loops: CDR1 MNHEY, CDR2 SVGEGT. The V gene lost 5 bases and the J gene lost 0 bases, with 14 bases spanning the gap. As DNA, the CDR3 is TGTGCCAGCAGTAAGGAGCCAGCTGCCTCTGGAAACACCATATATTTT. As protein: CASSKEPAASGNTIYF.

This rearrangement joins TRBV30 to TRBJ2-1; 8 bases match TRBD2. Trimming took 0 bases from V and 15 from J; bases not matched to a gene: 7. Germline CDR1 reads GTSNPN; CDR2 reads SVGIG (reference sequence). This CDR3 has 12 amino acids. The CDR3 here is CAWSVGLATGFF. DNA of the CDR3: TGTGCCTGGAGTGTCGGACTAGCTACGGGGTTCTTC.

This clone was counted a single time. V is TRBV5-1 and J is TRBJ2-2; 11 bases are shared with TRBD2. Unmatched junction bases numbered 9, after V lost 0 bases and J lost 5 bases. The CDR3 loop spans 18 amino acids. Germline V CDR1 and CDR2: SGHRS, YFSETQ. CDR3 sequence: CASSLGSLAGGLTGELFF. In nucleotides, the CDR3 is TGCGCCAGCAGCTTGGGGTCCCTAGCGGGAGGACTAACCGGGGAGCTGTTTTTT. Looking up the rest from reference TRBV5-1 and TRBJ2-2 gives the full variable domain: KAGVTQTPRYLIKTRGQQVTLSCSPISGHRSVSWYQQTPGQGLQFLFEYFSETQRNKGNFPGRFSGRQFSNSRSEMNVSTLELGDSALYLCASSLGSLAGGLTGELFFGEGSRLTVL.

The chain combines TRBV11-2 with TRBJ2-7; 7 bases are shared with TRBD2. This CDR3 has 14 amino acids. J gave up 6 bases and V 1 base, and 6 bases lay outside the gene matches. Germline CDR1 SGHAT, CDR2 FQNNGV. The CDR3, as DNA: TGTGCCAGCAGCTTAGTATCATCGGGGGGCGAGCAGTACTTC. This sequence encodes CASSLVSSGGEQYF.

The CDR3 coding sequence is TGTGCCAGCAGCTTGTATAGCGGGGGAAACAATGAGCAGTTCTTC. Encoded protein: CASSLYSGGNNEQFF. The V and J genes are TRBV5-4 and TRBJ2-1, with 9 bases lining up with TRBD2. V trimming: 1 base; J trimming: 5 bases; junction bases outside the gene matches: 4. Germline V gene data show CDR1 as SGHNT and CDR2 as YYREEE (reference sequence). The CDR3 extends over 15 amino acids.

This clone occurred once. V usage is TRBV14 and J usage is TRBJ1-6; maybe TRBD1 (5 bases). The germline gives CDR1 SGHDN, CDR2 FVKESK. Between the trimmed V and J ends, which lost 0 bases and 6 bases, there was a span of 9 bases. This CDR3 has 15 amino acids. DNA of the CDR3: TGTGCCAGCAGCCAAGAGCGGGGCTTTAATTCACCCCTCCACTTT. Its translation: CASSQERGFNSPLHF.

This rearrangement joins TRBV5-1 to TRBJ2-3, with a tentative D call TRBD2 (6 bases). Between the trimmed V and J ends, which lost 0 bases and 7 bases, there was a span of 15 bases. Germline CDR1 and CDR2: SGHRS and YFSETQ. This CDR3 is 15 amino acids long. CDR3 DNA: TGCGCCAGCAGCTTGGGAATCGGGAGCCAAAATACGCAGTATTTT. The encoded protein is CASSLGIGSQNTQYF. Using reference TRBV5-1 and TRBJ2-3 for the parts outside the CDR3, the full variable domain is KAGVTQTPRYLIKTRGQQVTLSCSPISGHRSVSWYQQTPGQGLQFLFEYFSETQRNKGNFPGRFSGRQFSNSRSEMNVSTLELGDSALYLCASSLGIGSQNTQYFGPGTRLTVL.

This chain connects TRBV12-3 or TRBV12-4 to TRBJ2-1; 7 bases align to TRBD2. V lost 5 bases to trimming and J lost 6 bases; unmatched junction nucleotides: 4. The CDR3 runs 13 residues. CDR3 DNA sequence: TGTGCCAGCAGTATGGGGAGGGCCAATGAGCAGTTCTTC. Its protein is CASSMGRANEQFF.

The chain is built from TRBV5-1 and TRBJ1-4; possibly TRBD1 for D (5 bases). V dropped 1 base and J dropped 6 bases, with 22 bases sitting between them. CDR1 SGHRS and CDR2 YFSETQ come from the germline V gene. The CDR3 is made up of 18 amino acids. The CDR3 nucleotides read TGCGCCAGCAGCTTGTGGCCGGCGGGGCAGGGAAGAGATGAAAAACTGTTTTTT. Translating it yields CASSLWPAGQGRDEKLFF.

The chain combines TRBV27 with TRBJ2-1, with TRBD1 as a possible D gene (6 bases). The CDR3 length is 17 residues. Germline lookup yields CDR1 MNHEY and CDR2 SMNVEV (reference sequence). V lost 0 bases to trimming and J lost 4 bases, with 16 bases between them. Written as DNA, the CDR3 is TGTGCCAGCAGTTTATCGAAGGACAGCCATATTTACAATGAGCAGTTCTTC. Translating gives CASSLSKDSHIYNEQFF.

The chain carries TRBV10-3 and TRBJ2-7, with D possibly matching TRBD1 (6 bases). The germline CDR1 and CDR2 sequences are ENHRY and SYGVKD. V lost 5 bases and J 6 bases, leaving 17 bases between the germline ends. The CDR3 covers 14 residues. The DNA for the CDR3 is TGTGCCATCAGTAGGGACATATCTGTGGCCGAGCAGTACTTC. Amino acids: CAISRDISVAEQYF.

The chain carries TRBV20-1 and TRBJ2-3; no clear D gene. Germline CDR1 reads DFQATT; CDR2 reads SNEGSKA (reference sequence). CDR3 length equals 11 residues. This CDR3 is CMSTSTDTQYF. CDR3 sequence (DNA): TGCATGTCAACTAGCACAGATACGCAGTATTTT.

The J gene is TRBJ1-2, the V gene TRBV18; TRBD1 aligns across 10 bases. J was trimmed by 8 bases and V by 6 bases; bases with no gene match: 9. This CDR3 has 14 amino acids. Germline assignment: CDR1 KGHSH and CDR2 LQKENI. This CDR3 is CASSPDRTGGGYTF. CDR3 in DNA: TGTGCCAGCTCGCCGGATCGGACAGGGGGAGGCTACACCTTC.

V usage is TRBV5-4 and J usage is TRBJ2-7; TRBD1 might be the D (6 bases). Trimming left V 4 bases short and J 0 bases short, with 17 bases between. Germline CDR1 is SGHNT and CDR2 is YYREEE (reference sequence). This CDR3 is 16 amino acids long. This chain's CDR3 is CASSAADRTSSYEQYF. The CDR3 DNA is TGTGCCAGCAGCGCCGCGGACAGAACCAGCTCCTACGAGCAGTACTTC.

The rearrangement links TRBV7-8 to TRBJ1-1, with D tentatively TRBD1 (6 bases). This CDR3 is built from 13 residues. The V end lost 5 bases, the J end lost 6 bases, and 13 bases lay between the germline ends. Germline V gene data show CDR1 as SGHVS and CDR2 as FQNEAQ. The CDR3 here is CASSRLGQPEAFF. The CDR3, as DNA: TGTGCCAGCAGCCGACTGGGACAACCTGAAGCTTTCTTT.

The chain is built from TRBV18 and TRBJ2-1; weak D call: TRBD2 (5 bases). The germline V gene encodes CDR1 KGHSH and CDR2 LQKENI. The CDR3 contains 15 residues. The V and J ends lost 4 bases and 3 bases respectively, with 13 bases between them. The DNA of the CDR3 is TGTGCCAGCTCACAACTAGGTCAAGGCTACAATGAGCAGTTCTTC. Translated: CASSQLGQGYNEQFF.